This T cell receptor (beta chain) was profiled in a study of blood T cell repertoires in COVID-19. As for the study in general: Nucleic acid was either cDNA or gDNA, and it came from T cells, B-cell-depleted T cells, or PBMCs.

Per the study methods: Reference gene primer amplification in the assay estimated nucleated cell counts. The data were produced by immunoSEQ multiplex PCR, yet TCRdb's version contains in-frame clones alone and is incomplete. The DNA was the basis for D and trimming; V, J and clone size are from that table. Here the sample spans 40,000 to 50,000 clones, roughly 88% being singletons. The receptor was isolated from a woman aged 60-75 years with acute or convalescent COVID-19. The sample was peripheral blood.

DNA of the CDR3: TGTGCCAGCAGCTTGAGGGACATCCATTATAGCAATCAGCCCCAGCATTTT. Amino acid sequence: CASSLRDIHYSNQPQHF. The gene calls are TRBV5-8 and TRBJ1-5, with D possibly TRBD1 on 6 matching bases. Trimming shortened V by 1 base and J by 0 bases, and 14 bases separated the two germline ends. Germline V gene lookup returns CDR1 SGHTS and CDR2 YDEGEE. This CDR3 contains 17 residues.